These 18 T cell receptor beta chains were all obtained from the same sample, sequenced in a study of blood T cell repertoires in COVID-19. The table came from immunoSEQ multiplex PCR; TCRdb's copy has only in-frame clones and leaves some out. The sample comprises some 140,000 clones, around 83% of which are singletons, and approximately 9.2% rests with the top ten. The sample taken for sequencing was PBMCs or T cells enriched from blood (not recorded which). These receptors all stem from a man aged 50-59 years who had recovered from COVID-19.

The V call is TRBV11-2, the J call TRBJ2-7, with TRBD1 identical over 9 bases. The CDR3 has 14 residues. The ends lost 6 bases at V and 5 bases at J; junction bases unmatched: 8. Germline CDR1 reads SGHAT; CDR2 reads FQNNGV. The CDR3 reads CASSTRDRDHEQYF. CDR3 coding DNA: TGTGCCAGCAGTACGAGGGACAGGGATCACGAGCAGTACTTC.

The V call is TRBV25-1, the J call TRBJ1-3, with D uncertain. The CDR3 runs to 12 residues. V lost 4 bases and J lost 1, with 2 bases in between. Germline loops: CDR1 MGHDK, CDR2 SYGVNS. In DNA, the CDR3 is TGTGCCAGCAGTGCGTCTGGAAACACCATATATTTT. Its translation: CASSASGNTIYF.

This rearrangement joins TRBV9 to TRBJ2-3; D unresolved. Trimming took off 0 bases at V and 14 bases at J, with 16 bases between the two ends. Germline CDR1 and CDR2: SGDLS and YYNGEE. The CDR3 spans 13 residues. CDR3 in amino acids: CASSVDGEAAGYF. The DNA for the CDR3 is TGTGCCAGCAGCGTAGACGGTGAGGCTGCCGGGTATTTT.

This chain uses TRBV11-2 with TRBJ2-3; 11 nucleotides align to TRBD2. In germline, CDR1 is SGHAT, CDR2 FQNNGV. J lost 0 bases, V lost 1 base, and 9 bases had no gene match. The CDR3 sequence is 19 residues long. In nucleotides, the CDR3 is TGTGCCAGCAGCTTAGCAATCCTAGCGGGGGGCCTTAGCACAGATACGCAGTATTTT. Amino acid sequence: CASSLAILAGGLSTDTQYF.

The rearrangement joins TRBV7-2 to TRBJ2-5, with a weak D call TRBD1 (8 bases). Trimming took off 5 bases at V and 4 bases at J, with 14 bases between the two ends. CDR1 is SGHTA, CDR2 FQGNSA, per germline. This CDR3 contains 14 residues. The CDR3: CASSLQGGGETQYF. CDR3 in DNA: TGTGCCAGCAGCCTACAGGGGGGGGGAGAGACCCAGTACTTC.

V is TRBV19 and J is TRBJ2-2; perhaps TRBD2 as D (6 bases). With 7 bases removed from V and 0 bases from J, the gap between germline ends came to 18 bases. From germline, CDR1 is LNHDA and CDR2 SQIVND (reference sequence). The CDR3 length is 17 residues. The CDR3: CASMIFVGGTNTGELFF. CDR3 DNA: TGTGCCAGTATGATTTTTGTGGGGGGTACGAACACCGGGGAGCTGTTTTTT. The full variable domain, rest sourced from reference TRBV19 and TRBJ2-2, is DGGITQSPKYLFRKEGQNVTLSCEQNLNHDAMYWYRQDPGQGLRLIYYSQIVNDFQKGDIAEGYSVSREKKESFPLTVTSAQKNPTAFYLCASMIFVGGTNTGELFFGEGSRLTVL.

The chain combines TRBV7-9 with TRBJ1-2, with 8 bases that match TRBD1. CDR1 and CDR2 (germline): SEHNR, FQNEAQ (reference sequence). The CDR3 totals 15 residues. V shed 5 bases, J shed 8 bases, and the junction held 13 bases outside the gene matches. The CDR3 DNA reads TGTGCCAGCAGCGAAAACGCCAGGGGGCGGATCGGCTACACCTTC. This translates into CASSENARGRIGYTF.

This clone showed up just a few times. This chain connects TRBV7-2 to TRBJ2-3; D may be TRBD2 (6 bases). The CDR3 length is 14 residues. Germline-derived CDR1 and CDR2 are SGHTA and FQGNSA. The V end was cut by 7 bases, the J end by 3 bases, with 14 bases between. CDR3 loop: CASTLYGGTDTQYF. CDR3 nucleotides: TGTGCCAGCACCCTCTACGGGGGAACAGATACGCAGTATTTT.

The rearrangement joins TRBV7-3 to TRBJ2-1, with 12 bases that match TRBD2. CDR3 size: 14 residues. V gave up 2 bases and J gave up 8 bases; unmatched junction bases: 1. Germline CDR1 is SGHTA and CDR2 is FQGTGA. The CDR3 nucleotides read TGTGCCAGCAGCTTAGGGACTAGCGGGCATGAGCAGTTCTTC. It encodes CASSLGTSGHEQFF.

The genes are TRBV6-5 and TRBJ2-5; 10 bases line up with TRBD1. There are 14 residues in the CDR3. The junction had 6 bases not matched to a gene; V was cut back by 5 bases and J by 6 bases. From germline, CDR1 is MNHEY and CDR2 SVGAGI. DNA for the CDR3: TGTGCCAGCAGTCCAGACAGGGGGCGTCAGACCCAGTACTTC. Translated: CASSPDRGRQTQYF.

This clone showed up just a few times. The rearrangement joins TRBV29-1 to TRBJ1-1; TRBD1 agrees at 9 bases. The germline CDR1 and CDR2 sequences are SQVTM and ANQGSEA. This CDR3 comprises 15 residues. V was clipped by 7 bases and J by 4 bases; unmatched bases: 13. CDR3 sequence reads: CSGYPLGQGTTEAFF. In DNA form, the CDR3 reads TGCAGCGGGTACCCTTTGGGACAGGGAACCACTGAAGCTTTCTTT.

The chain recombines TRBV3-1 (or the pseudogene TRBV3-2) with TRBJ1-1; D possibly corresponds to TRBD1 (5 bases). The CDR3 covers 14 residues. V lost 4 bases to trimming and J lost 7 bases, with 16 bases between them. Germline V gene sequence: CDR1 LGHDT, CDR2 YNNKEL (reference sequence). CDR3 amino acids: CASSPPGGEIEAFF. CDR3 nucleotides: TGTGCCAGCAGCCCCCCTGGAGGGGAGATTGAAGCTTTCTTT.

The chain recombines TRBV6-5 with TRBJ2-5, with 8 bases fitting TRBD1. From germline, CDR1 is MNHEY and CDR2 SVGAGI. The CDR3 contains 15 residues. Germline trimming cut 1 base from V and 3 bases from J; bases unmatched to any gene: 4. The CDR3 reads CASSYLDRAEETQYF. The DNA for the CDR3 is TGTGCCAGCAGTTACTTGGACAGGGCGGAAGAGACCCAGTACTTC.

The rearrangement uses TRBV28 and TRBJ1-6; D is possibly TRBD1 (5 bases). The CDR3 spans 14 residues. Germline-derived CDR1 and CDR2 are MDHEN and SYDVKM. Trimming pared 5 bases from V and 8 bases from J, leaving 13 bases between. The CDR3 here is CASSKVGGDSPLHF. The DNA for the CDR3 is TGTGCCAGCAGTAAAGTGGGGGGTGATTCACCCCTCCACTTT.

V usage is TRBV19 and J usage is TRBJ2-7; D gene uncertain. Trimming pared 4 bases from V and 2 bases from J, leaving 12 bases between. Germline V lookup: CDR1 LNHDA, CDR2 SQIVND (reference sequence). The CDR3 runs to 14 residues. As DNA, the CDR3 is TGTGCCAGTAGTAGATCTCCGCAGACCTACGAGCAGTACTTC. This gives the protein CASSRSPQTYEQYF.

This clone showed up just once. The V gene is TRBV14, the J gene TRBJ2-2, with D possibly being TRBD1 (7 bases). The CDR3 contains 17 residues. V was pared by 0 bases and J by 6 bases, with 17 bases between. Germline CDR1 is SGHDN and CDR2 is FVKESK. For the CDR3, the DNA is TGTGCCAGCAGCCAAGAAAGAGATTGGAGGGGGCCCGGGGAGCTGTTTTTT. This gives the protein CASSQERDWRGPGELFF.

This chain links TRBV10-2 with TRBJ2-1; 7 positions match TRBD2. V dropped 2 bases and J dropped 0; count of bases not matched to a gene: 4. Germline values: CDR1 WSHSY, CDR2 SAAADI. CDR3 size: 16 residues. The CDR3 loop is CASSERSGGSYNEQFF. Here the CDR3 DNA reads TGCGCCAGCAGTGAGAGGTCGGGAGGCTCCTACAATGAGCAGTTCTTC.

The rearrangement links TRBV5-1 to TRBJ1-4, with 8 positions matching TRBD1. J gave up 7 bases and V 5 bases, and 7 bases lay outside the gene matches. Germline lookup yields CDR1 SGHRS and CDR2 YFSETQ. The CDR3 sequence is 14 residues long. CDR3 residues: CASRSPGGSEKLFF. The CDR3 nucleotides read TGCGCCAGCAGATCGCCAGGGGGCTCTGAAAAACTGTTTTTT.